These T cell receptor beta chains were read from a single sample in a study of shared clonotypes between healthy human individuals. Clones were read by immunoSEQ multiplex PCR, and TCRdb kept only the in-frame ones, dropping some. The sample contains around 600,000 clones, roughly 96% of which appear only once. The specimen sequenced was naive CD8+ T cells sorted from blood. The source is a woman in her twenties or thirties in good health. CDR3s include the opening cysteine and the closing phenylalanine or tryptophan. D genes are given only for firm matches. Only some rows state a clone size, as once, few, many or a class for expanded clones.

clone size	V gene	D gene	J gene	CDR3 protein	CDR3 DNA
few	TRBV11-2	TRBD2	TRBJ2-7	CASSFSGSLYEQYF	TGTGCCAGCAGTTTTAGCGGGAGTCTTTACGAGCAGTACTTC
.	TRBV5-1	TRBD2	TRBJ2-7	CASSRRFGGTVLGYEQYF	TGCGCCAGCAGCCGGAGGTTCGGGGGGACGGTACTTGGTTACGAGCAGTACTTC
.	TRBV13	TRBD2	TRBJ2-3	CASSLSGMATDTQYF	TGTGCCAGCAGCTTAAGCGGGATGGCCACAGATACGCAGTATTTT
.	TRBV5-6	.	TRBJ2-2	CASSLTLPNTGELFF	TGTGCCAGCAGCTTGACATTGCCGAACACCGGGGAGCTGTTTTTT
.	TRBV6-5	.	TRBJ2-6	CASRPSGANVLTF	TGTGCCAGCAGGCCCTCTGGGGCCAACGTCCTGACTTTC
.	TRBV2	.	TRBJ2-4	CASSPGGGQNIQYF	TGTGCCAGCAGCCCAGGGGGGGGTCAAAACATTCAGTACTTC
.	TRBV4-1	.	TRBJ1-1	CASRSGQSEAFF	TGCGCCAGCAGGAGTGGCCAGAGTGAAGCTTTCTTT
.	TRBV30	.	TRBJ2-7	CAYEGGLAYEQYF	TGTGCCTATGAGGGAGGATTAGCCTACGAGCAGTACTTC
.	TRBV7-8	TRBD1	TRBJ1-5	CASSLGAGGSNQPQHF	TGTGCCAGCAGCTTAGGGGCAGGGGGAAGCAATCAGCCCCAGCATTTT
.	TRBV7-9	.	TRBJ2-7	CASSLDGGDYEQYF	TGTGCCAGCAGCTTAGACGGCGGAGACTACGAGCAGTACTTC
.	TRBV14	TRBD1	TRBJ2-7	CASSQVGLGQTYEQYF	TGTGCCAGCAGCCAAGTGGGGTTGGGACAGACCTACGAGCAGTACTTC
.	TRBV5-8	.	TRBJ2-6	CASIPRAGANVLTF	TGTGCCAGCATCCCCAGAGCTGGGGCCAACGTCCTGACTTTC
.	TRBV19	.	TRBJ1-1	CASRHLATTEAFF	TGTGCCAGTAGACACCTGGCGACGACTGAAGCTTTCTTT
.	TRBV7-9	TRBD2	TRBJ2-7	CASSPGLADYEQYF	TGTGCCAGCAGTCCGGGACTAGCGGACTACGAGCAGTACTTC
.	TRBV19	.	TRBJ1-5	CASSSGTWQPQHF	TGTGCCAGTAGTTCAGGCACTTGGCAGCCCCAGCATTTT
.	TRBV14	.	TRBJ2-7	CASSQVPGRAGEQYF	TGTGCCAGCAGCCAAGTTCCCGGCAGGGCTGGTGAGCAGTACTTC
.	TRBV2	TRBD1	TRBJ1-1	CASRGTGAHTEAFF	TGTGCCAGCAGGGGAACAGGGGCCCACACTGAAGCTTTCTTT
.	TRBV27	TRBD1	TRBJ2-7	CASSLTGPLSYEQYF	TGTGCCAGCAGTTTGACAGGGCCCCTATCTTACGAGCAGTACTTC
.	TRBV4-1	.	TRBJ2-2	CASSQHQNTGELFF	TGCGCCAGCAGCCAGCACCAGAACACCGGGGAGCTGTTTTTT
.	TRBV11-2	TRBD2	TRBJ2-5	CASSLMLAGVQETQYF	TGTGCCAGCAGCTTGATGCTAGCGGGGGTTCAAGAGACCCAGTACTTC
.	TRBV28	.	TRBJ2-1	CASSLGTEQFF	TGTGCCAGCAGTTTAGGGACAGAGCAGTTCTTC
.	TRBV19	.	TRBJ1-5	CASSIDTGNQPQHF	TGTGCCAGTAGTATAGATACCGGGAATCAGCCCCAGCATTTT
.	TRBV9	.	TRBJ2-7	CASSVTGRAYEQYF	TGTGCCAGCAGCGTAACAGGCAGGGCCTACGAGCAGTACTTC
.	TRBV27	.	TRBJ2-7	CASSYSSSHEQYF	TGTGCCAGCAGTTATTCGTCCTCCCACGAGCAGTACTTC
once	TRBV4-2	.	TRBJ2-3	CASSQDLVGGGTDTQYF	TGTGCCAGCAGCCAAGATCTAGTAGGCGGGGGCACAGATACGCAGTATTTT
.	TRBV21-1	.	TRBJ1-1	CASSNRTGDGDTEAFF	TGTGCCAGCAGCAACCGAACAGGGGATGGAGACACTGAAGCTTTCTTT
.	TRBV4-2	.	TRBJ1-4	CASSQAGEATNEKLFF	TGTGCCAGCAGCCAGGCAGGGGAAGCAACTAATGAAAAACTGTTTTTT
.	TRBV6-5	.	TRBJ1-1	CASKDGPNAFF	TGTGCCAGCAAAGATGGGCCGAACGCTTTCTTT
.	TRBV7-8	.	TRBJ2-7	CASSLERVFVSYEQYF	TGTGCCAGCAGCTTAGAGAGGGTGTTCGTGTCCTACGAGCAGTACTTC
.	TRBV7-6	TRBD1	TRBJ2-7	CASSRGQGLYEQYF	TGTGCCAGCAGCCGAGGACAGGGCCTATACGAGCAGTACTTC
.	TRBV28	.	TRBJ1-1	CASSLGRLNTEAFF	TGTGCCAGCAGTCTGGGGCGCTTGAACACTGAAGCTTTCTTT
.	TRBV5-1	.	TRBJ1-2	CASRRSEGYTF	TGCGCCAGCAGAAGGTCGGAGGGCTACACCTTC
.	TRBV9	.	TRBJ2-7	CASSPALEAYEQYF	TGTGCCAGCAGCCCTGCTCTAGAAGCCTACGAGCAGTACTTC
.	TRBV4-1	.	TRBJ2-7	CASSQSRGAYNEQYF	TGCGCCAGCAGCCAAAGTCGGGGGGCGTACAACGAGCAGTACTTC
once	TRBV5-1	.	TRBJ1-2	CASSLGGQDGYTF	TGCGCCAGCAGCTTGGGAGGGCAGGATGGCTACACCTTC
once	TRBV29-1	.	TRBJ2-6	CSAKTVGANVLTF	TGCAGCGCAAAGACAGTTGGGGCCAACGTCCTGACTTTC
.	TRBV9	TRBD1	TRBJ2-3	CASSVGTGSPSTDTQYF	TGTGCCAGCAGCGTAGGGACAGGGAGCCCTAGCACAGATACGCAGTATTTT
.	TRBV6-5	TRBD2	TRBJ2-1	CASARGGNEQFF	TGTGCCAGCGCCCGGGGGGGCAATGAGCAGTTCTTC